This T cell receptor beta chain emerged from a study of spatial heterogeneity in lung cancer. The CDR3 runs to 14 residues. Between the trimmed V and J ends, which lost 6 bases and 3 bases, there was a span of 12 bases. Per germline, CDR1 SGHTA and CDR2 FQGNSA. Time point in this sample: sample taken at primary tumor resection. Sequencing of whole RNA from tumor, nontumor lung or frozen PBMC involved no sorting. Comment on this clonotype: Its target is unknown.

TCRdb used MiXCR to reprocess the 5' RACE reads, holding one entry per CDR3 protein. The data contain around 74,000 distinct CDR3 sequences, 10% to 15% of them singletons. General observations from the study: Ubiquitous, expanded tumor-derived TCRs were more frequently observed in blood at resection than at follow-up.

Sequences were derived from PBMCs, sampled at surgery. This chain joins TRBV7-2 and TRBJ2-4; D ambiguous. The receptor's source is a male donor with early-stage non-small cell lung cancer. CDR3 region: CASSPFWSKNIQYF. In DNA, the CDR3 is TGTGCCAGCAGTCCCTTTTGGAGCAAAAACATTCAGTACTTC.